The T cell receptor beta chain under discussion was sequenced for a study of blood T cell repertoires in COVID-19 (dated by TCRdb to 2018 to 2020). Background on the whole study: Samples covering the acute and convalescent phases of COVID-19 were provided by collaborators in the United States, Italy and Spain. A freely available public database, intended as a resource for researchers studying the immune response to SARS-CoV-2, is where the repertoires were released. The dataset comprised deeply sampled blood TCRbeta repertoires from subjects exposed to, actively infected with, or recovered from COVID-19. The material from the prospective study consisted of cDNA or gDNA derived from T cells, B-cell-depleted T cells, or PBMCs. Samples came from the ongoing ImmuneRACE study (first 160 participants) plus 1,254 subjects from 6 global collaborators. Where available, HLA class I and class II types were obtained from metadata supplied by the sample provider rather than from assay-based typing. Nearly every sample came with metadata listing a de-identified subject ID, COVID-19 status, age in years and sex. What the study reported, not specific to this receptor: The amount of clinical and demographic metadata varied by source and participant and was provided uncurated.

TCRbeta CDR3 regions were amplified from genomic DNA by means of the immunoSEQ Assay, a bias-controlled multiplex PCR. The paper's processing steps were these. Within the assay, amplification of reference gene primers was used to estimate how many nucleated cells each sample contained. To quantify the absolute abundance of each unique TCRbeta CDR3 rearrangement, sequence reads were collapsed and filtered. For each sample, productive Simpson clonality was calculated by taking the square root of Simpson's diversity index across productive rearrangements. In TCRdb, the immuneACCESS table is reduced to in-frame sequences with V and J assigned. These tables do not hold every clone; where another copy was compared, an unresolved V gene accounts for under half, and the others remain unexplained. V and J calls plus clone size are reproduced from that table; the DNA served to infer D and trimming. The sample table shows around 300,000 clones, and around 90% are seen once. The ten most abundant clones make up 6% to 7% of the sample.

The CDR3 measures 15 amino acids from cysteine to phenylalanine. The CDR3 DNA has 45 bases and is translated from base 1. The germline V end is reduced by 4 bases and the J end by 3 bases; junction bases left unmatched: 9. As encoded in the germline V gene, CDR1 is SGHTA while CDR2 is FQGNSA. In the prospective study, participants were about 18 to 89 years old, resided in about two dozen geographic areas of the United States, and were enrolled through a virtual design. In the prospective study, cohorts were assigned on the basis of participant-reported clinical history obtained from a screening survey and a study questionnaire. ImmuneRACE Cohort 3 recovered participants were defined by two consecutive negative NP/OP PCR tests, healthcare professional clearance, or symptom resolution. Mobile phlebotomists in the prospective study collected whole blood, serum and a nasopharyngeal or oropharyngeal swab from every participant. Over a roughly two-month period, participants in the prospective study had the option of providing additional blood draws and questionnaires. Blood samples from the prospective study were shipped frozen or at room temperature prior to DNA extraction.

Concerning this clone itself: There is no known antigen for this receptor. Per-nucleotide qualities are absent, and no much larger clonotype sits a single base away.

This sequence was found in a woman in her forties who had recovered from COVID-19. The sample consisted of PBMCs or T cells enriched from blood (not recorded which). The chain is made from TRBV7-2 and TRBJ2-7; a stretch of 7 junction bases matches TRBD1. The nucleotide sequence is TGTGCCAGCAGCTCGGTCGGGACAGCCTACTACGAGCAGTACTTC. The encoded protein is CASSSVGTAYYEQYF.